These 11 T cell receptor beta chains came from one sample sequenced in a study of T cells in Graves' hyperthyroidism and ophthalmopathy. Amplification of TCR beta CDR3 regions used RNA as the template. The HTBI primer set served for first-round RT-PCR of the TCR CDR3. TCRdb passed the multiplex PCR reads through MiXCR, listing each CDR3 protein once. Of around 420,000 distinct CDR3 sequences listed, 15% to 19% are singletons. Sample: blood. These receptors all stem from a woman aged 18-35 years with Graves' hyperthyroidism.

This chain uses TRBV19 with TRBJ1-4, with D uncertain. The CDR3 sequence is 14 residues long. The V end lost 10 bases, the J end lost 8 bases, and 20 bases lay between the germline ends. Germline CDR1 and CDR2: LNHDA and SQIVND (reference sequence). In DNA form, the CDR3 reads TGTGCCACCAGTACGGCAAAAAGATGGGAAAAACTGTTTTTT. Translation: CATSTAKRWEKLFF. Based on the CDR3 plus reference TRBV19 and TRBJ1-4, the full variable domain is DGGITQSPKYLFRKEGQNVTLSCEQNLNHDAMYWYRQDPGQGLRLIYYSQIVNDFQKGDIAEGYSVSREKKESFPLTVTSAQKNPTAFYLCATSTAKRWEKLFFGSGTQLSVL.

This clonotype was detected many times. This rearrangement joins TRBV18 to TRBJ1-1, with 8 bases aligning to TRBD1. After removal of 5 bases from V and 0 bases from J, the junction contained 14 bases not matched to a gene. This CDR3 comprises 18 residues. Germline V CDR1 and CDR2: KGHSH, LQKENI. CDR3 DNA: TGTGCCAGCTCATCCCTAGACAGGGGAGCCGGGATGAACACTGAAGCTTTCTTT. Translation gives CASSSLDRGAGMNTEAFF. Full variable domain (rest looked up from reference TRBV18 and TRBJ1-1): NAGVMQNPRHLVRRRGQEARLRCSPMKGHSHVYWYRQLPEEGLKFMVYLQKENIIDESGMPKERFSAEFPKEGPSILRIQQVVRGDSAAYFCASSSLDRGAGMNTEAFFGQGTRLTVV.

In its sample, this clonotype was seen many times. CDR3 DNA: TGTGCCAGCAGTTTATCGGGACTAGCGGGATACGAGCAGTACTTC. Protein product: CASSLSGLAGYEQYF. The chain employs TRBV28 and TRBJ2-7, with TRBD2 matching over 13 bases. The CDR3 runs 15 residues. The junction had 1 base not matched to a gene; V was cut back by 1 base and J by 4 bases. Germline-derived CDR1 and CDR2 are MDHEN and SYDVKM.

As for this clonotype: A read error is possible here, since a much larger clone lies one base away. DNA of the CDR3: TGTGCCAGCAGTGACGAGGGCCTCACACGCCCCGGGGAGCCGTTTTTT. Encoded protein: CASSDEGLTRPGEPFF. The chain recombines TRBV2 with TRBJ2-2; possible D gene TRBD2, 5 bases. The length of the CDR3 is 16 residues. The germline V gene has CDR1 SNHLY and CDR2 FYNNEI.

The chain has TRBV10-3 and TRBJ2-3; tentatively, D is TRBD1 (6 bases). CDR3 length equals 11 residues. The germline V gene has CDR1 ENHRY and CDR2 SYGVKD. V gave up 8 bases and J gave up 8 bases, with 11 bases separating them. The CDR3 reads CAIAIGGTQYF. In DNA form, the CDR3 reads TGTGCCATCGCGATAGGGGGTACGCAGTATTTT.

This clonotype has at least ten counts. J is TRBJ2-3 and V is TRBV5-5, with a possible D match to TRBD1 (5 bases). The CDR3 is 14 amino acids. Germline V gives CDR1 SGHKS, CDR2 YYEKEE (reference sequence). V gave up 7 bases and J gave up 2 bases, with 14 bases separating them. CDR3 sequence reads: CASQGTSATDTQYF. CDR3 nucleotides: TGTGCCAGCCAGGGTACCAGCGCCACAGATACGCAGTATTTT.

This clonotype was detected ten times or more. The chain couples TRBV20-1 to TRBJ1-1, with D tentatively TRBD1 (6 bases). The CDR3 consists of 14 residues. The V end was cut by 3 bases, the J end by 4 bases, with 15 bases between. The germline CDR1 and CDR2 sequences are DFQATT and SNEGSKA (reference sequence). This CDR3 reads CSARALRGGTEAFF. The CDR3 DNA reads TGCAGTGCTAGGGCCTTGAGGGGGGGCACTGAAGCTTTCTTT.

This clonotype was seen ten or more times. The chain carries TRBV7-9 and TRBJ1-1; D not resolved. This CDR3 has 15 residues. V lost 3 bases, J lost 6 bases, and 17 bases lay in between. Germline V gives CDR1 SEHNR, CDR2 FQNEAQ (reference sequence). In DNA, the CDR3 is TGTGCCAGCAGCTTCTATTTTATTCTCTGGGCTGAAGCTTTCTTT. This translates into CASSFYFILWAEAFF.

As DNA, the CDR3 is TGTGCCAGCAGCGTAGTTAGCGGAAGCACAGATACGCAGTATTTT. Amino acids: CASSVVSGSTDTQYF. The chain has TRBV9 and TRBJ2-3; D is perhaps TRBD2 (6 bases). The CDR3 is made up of 15 amino acids. Trimming shortened V by 0 bases and J by 0 bases, and 8 bases separated the two germline ends. Per germline, CDR1 SGDLS and CDR2 YYNGEE. Combining the CDR3 with reference TRBV9 and TRBJ2-3 gives the whole variable domain DSGVTQTPKHLITATGQRVTLRCSPRSGDLSVYWYQQSLDQGLQFLIQYYNGEERAKGNILERFSAQQFPDLHSELNLSSLELGDSALYFCASSVVSGSTDTQYFGPGTRLTVL.

This clonotype was detected ten times or more. The chain joins TRBV20-1 to TRBJ2-2; TRBD1 matches at 9 bases. V dropped 6 bases and J dropped 3; count of bases not matched to a gene: 5. There are 14 residues in the CDR3. In germline, CDR1 is DFQATT, CDR2 SNEGSKA (reference sequence). This CDR3 is CSATDRGYTGELFF. The CDR3 nucleotides are TGCAGTGCCACAGACAGGGGGTACACCGGGGAGCTGTTTTTT.

This clonotype appeared many times. The chain employs TRBV2 and TRBJ2-3; 9 nucleotides line up with TRBD2. J lost 3 bases, V lost 8 bases, and 6 bases had no gene match. This CDR3 has 14 residues. Germline V gene data show CDR1 as SNHLY and CDR2 as FYNNEI. CDR3 nucleotides: TGTGCCAGCGGGGGTAGCGGGAGAACAGATACGCAGTATTTT. Translating gives CASGGSGRTDTQYF.